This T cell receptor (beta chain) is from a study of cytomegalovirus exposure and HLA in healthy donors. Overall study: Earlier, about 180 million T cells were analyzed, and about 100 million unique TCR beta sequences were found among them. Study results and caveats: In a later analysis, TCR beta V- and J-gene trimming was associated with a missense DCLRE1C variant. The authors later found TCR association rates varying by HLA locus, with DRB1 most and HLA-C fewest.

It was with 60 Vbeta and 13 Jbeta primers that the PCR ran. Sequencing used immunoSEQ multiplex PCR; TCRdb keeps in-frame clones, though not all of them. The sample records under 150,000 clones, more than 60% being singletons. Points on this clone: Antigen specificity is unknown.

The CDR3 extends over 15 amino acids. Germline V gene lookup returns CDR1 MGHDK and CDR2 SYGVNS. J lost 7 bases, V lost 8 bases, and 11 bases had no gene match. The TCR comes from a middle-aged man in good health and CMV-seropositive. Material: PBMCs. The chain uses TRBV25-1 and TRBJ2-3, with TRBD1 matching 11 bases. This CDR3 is CASWIRDRGLHTQYF. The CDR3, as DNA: TGTGCCAGCTGGATCCGGGACAGGGGGTTACATACGCAGTATTTT.